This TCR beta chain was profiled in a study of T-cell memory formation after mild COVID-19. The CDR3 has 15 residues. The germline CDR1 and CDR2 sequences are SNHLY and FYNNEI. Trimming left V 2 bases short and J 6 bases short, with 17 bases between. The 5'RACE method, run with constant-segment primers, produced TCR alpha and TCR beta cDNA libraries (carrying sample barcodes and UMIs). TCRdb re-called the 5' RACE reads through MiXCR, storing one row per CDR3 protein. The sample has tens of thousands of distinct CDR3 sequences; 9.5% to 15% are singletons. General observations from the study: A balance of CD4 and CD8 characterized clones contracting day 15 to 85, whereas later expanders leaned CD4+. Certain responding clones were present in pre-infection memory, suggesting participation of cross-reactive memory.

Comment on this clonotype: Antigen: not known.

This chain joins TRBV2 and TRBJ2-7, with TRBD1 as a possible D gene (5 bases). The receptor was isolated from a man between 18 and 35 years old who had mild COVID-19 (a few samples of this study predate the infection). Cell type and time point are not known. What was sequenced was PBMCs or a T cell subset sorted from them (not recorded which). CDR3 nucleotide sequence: TGTGCCAGCAGTGAACACGGCAGGGTTAACAGCGAGCAGTACGTC. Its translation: CASSEHGRVNSEQYV.